These T cell receptor beta chains were read from a single sample in a study of cytomegalovirus exposure and HLA in healthy donors. Sequencing used immunoSEQ multiplex PCR; TCRdb keeps in-frame clones, though not all of them. This table holds about 200,000 clones, around 80% found once. Sequencing input: PBMCs. The receptors originated from a woman in her thirties in good health and CMV-seronegative. Both conserved end residues are part of each CDR3. Fields, in order: D gene, J gene, clone size, V gene, CDR3 DNA, CDR3 protein. The D gene is left open where the match is weak. For some rows the clone size is stated as once, few or many, or as a class when expanded; others skip it.

>NA|TRBJ2-1|NA|TRBV5-1
TGCGCCAGCAGCTTGGAGTATGATACACCCTCTCTGGTTGAGCAGTTCTTC
CASSLEYDTPSLVEQFF
>TRBD1|TRBJ1-5|NA|TRBV2
TGTGCCAGCAGTGAATGGACAGGGGAGAATCAGCCCCAGCATTTT
CASSEWTGENQPQHF
>NA|TRBJ2-5|NA|TRBV5-1
TGCGCCAGCAGCCCCCGAACAGGGTTGGGGGAGACCCAGTACTTC
CASSPRTGLGETQYF
>NA|TRBJ1-5|NA|TRBV6-5
TGTGCCAGCAGCCAACAGAATCAGCCCCAGCATTTT
CASSQQNQPQHF
>NA|TRBJ2-7|once|TRBV19
TGTGCCAGTAGTATAAGGGCTAGCCTCCACGAGCAGTACTTC
CASSIRASLHEQYF
>TRBD1|TRBJ1-5|NA|TRBV19
TGTGCCAGCCTGGGACAGAGTAGCAATCAGCCCCAGCATTTT
CASLGQSSNQPQHF
>NA|TRBJ1-5|NA|TRBV30
TGTGCCTGGAGTGAGTACGCCCGGACAACCAATCAGCCCCAGCATTTT
CAWSEYARTTNQPQHF
>NA|TRBJ1-5|NA|TRBV12-5
TGTGCTAGTGGGCTCGGACAATCTAGCAATCAGCCCCAGCATTTT
CASGLGQSSNQPQHF
>TRBD1|TRBJ1-2|NA|TRBV5-1
TGCGCCAGCAGCGGGGCCCAGGGGGCCCTCTCTAACTATGGCTACACCTTC
CASSGAQGALSNYGYTF
>TRBD1|TRBJ1-1|NA|TRBV5-1
TGCGCCAGCAGCGAAGACAGGGGAACTTTCTTT
CASSEDRGTFF
>NA|TRBJ1-1|NA|TRBV11-2
TGTGCCAGCAGCTTTTCACAGGGGAACACTGAAGCTTTCTTT
CASSFSQGNTEAFF
>TRBD1|TRBJ2-2|NA|TRBV9
TGTGCCAGCAGCGTAGCAATCCTCCCGGACAGGGTTCTCACCGGGGAGCTGTTTTTT
CASSVAILPDRVLTGELFF
>TRBD2|TRBJ2-1|few|TRBV4-2
TGTGCCAGCAGCCAAGAGGCCGGGACTAGCGGGATTTTTTCCTACAATGAGCAGTTCTTC
CASSQEAGTSGIFSYNEQFF
>NA|TRBJ1-2|NA|TRBV20-1
TGTGTGGGCAGTAACTATGGCTACACCTTC
CVGSNYGYTF
>TRBD1|TRBJ1-1|once|TRBV5-1
TGCGCCAGCAGCCTCAACTCACAGGGGGCGAACACTGAAGCTTTCTTT
CASSLNSQGANTEAFF
>NA|TRBJ1-5|once|TRBV28
TGTGCCAGCAGTTTATCGGATCAGCCCCAGCATTTT
CASSLSDQPQHF
>TRBD2|TRBJ2-1|once|TRBV29-1
TGCAGCGGTAGACTAGCGGGAATCTCCGAGCAGTTCTTC
CSGRLAGISEQFF
>TRBD1|TRBJ1-5|NA|TRBV28
TGTGCCAGCAGTTCCGTCCCGGGACAGGGTTGGGGCAATCAGCCCCAGCATTTT
CASSSVPGQGWGNQPQHF
>NA|TRBJ1-2|NA|TRBV9
TGTGCCAGCAGCGTAGACAGAGACGTGACGAACCTCTATGGCTACACCTTC
CASSVDRDVTNLYGYTF
>TRBD2|TRBJ2-7|many|TRBV19
TGTGCCAGTAGCATGGGACTAGCGGGAATCTCCTACGAGCAGTACTTC
CASSMGLAGISYEQYF
>NA|TRBJ2-7|NA|TRBV6-1
TGTGCCACCAACAGCCCCAGTCGCGAGCAGTACTTC
CATNSPSREQYF
>TRBD1|TRBJ1-1|few|TRBV15
TGTGCCACCGGGAGGGACAGGTTGGGCACTGAAGCTTTCTTT
CATGRDRLGTEAFF
>TRBD1|TRBJ2-4|NA|TRBV5-4
TGTGCCAGCAGCGTAACCGGGACAGAAAACATTCAGTACTTC
CASSVTGTENIQYF
>TRBD1|TRBJ1-6|NA|TRBV6-4
TGTGCCAGCAGGGGGACAGGGGCTAATTCACCCCTCCACTTT
CASRGTGANSPLHF
>NA|TRBJ1-3|NA|TRBV10-2
TGCGCCAGCAGTGAAACGAGCTCTGGAAACACCATATATTTT
CASSETSSGNTIYF
>NA|TRBJ1-2|NA|TRBV21-1
TGTGCCAGCAGCACCCGGGGCGGGGGAGACTATGGCTACACCTTC
CASSTRGGGDYGYTF
>TRBD1|TRBJ2-1|once|TRBV5-6
TGTGCCAGCAGCCCGTTAGGGACAGGGGGTTACAATGAGCAGTTCTTC
CASSPLGTGGYNEQFF
>TRBD1|TRBJ1-5|NA|TRBV13
TGTGCCAGCAGCTTATTTCGACAGGGAGGAATCAATCAGCCCCAGCATTTT
CASSLFRQGGINQPQHF
>NA|TRBJ2-2|NA|TRBV6-6
TGTGCCAGCACAGACAGCGCCTGGGACACCGGGGAGCTGTTTTTT
CASTDSAWDTGELFF
>NA|TRBJ2-1|NA|TRBV11-3
TGTGCCAGCAGCTGGGCGAGGGCCTCCAATGAGCAGTTCTTC
CASSWARASNEQFF
>NA|TRBJ1-2|NA|TRBV9
TGTGCCAGCAGCCCAGGATTTTATGGCTACACCTTC
CASSPGFYGYTF
>TRBD1|TRBJ1-5|few|TRBV18
TGTGCCAGCTCACAAGGGACAGGGGGCAATCAGCCCCAGCATTTT
CASSQGTGGNQPQHF
>TRBD2|TRBJ2-7|NA|TRBV5-1
TGCGCCAGCAGCTTCGGGACTAGCGGACTCAGCTCCTACGAGCAGTACTTC
CASSFGTSGLSSYEQYF
>TRBD2|TRBJ2-2|NA|TRBV5-4
TGTGCCAGCAGCTTGCCGACTAGCGGTAACACCGGGGAGCTGTTTTTT
CASSLPTSGNTGELFF
>NA|TRBJ2-1|NA|TRBV6-5
TGTGCCAGCAGCCTCAGGGACAATGAGCAGTTCTTC
CASSLRDNEQFF
>TRBD2|TRBJ2-2|NA|TRBV18
TGTGCCAGCTCACCGAGCGGGGGAAACACCGGGGAGCTGTTTTTT
CASSPSGGNTGELFF
>NA|TRBJ1-3|NA|TRBV5-6
TGTGCCAGCAGCTCAGGGTCTACAGGAAACACCATATATTTT
CASSSGSTGNTIYF
>NA|TRBJ2-3|NA|TRBV5-1
TGCGCCAGCAGCTTGGCAGGGGACACAGATACGCAGTATTTT
CASSLAGDTDTQYF
>TRBD2|TRBJ2-1|NA|TRBV19
TGTGCCAGTAGTTTTAGCGGGGGGTACTCCAATGAGCAGTTCTTC
CASSFSGGYSNEQFF
>TRBD1|TRBJ1-5|NA|TRBV28
TGTGCCAGCAATCCGTACTCCCAGGGGGCTAGCAATCAGCCCCAGCATTTT
CASNPYSQGASNQPQHF
>NA|TRBJ2-3|NA|TRBV6-5
TGTGCCAGCAGCCTGGGGGCGGTTTCGATGGGTACGCAGTATTTT
CASSLGAVSMGTQYF
>TRBD2|TRBJ2-1|NA|TRBV27
TGTGCCAGCCGCTGGGGACTAGCGGACTACAATGAGCAGTTCTTC
CASRWGLADYNEQFF
>TRBD1|TRBJ1-2|NA|TRBV5-4
TGTGCCAGCAGCCCTGGACAGGGCGGGTATGGCTACACCTTC
CASSPGQGGYGYTF
>NA|TRBJ1-3|NA|TRBV9
TGTGCCAGCAGCGTCAGTACGGACATCCTCTCTGGAAACACCATATATTTT
CASSVSTDILSGNTIYF
>TRBD1|TRBJ1-3|NA|TRBV5-1
TGCGCCAGCAGCTTGGCCGGGACAGGAGTACTTGGAAACACCATATATTTT
CASSLAGTGVLGNTIYF
>NA|TRBJ2-7|NA|TRBV19
TGTGCCAGTAGTCCTAGTCGGCAGGGAAGCCCCTCGCAGTACTTC
CASSPSRQGSPSQYF
>NA|TRBJ1-1|few|TRBV27
TGTGCCAGCAGTTTTGAGTATGCGATCCGTGGAGGACTGAACACTGAAGCTTTCTTT
CASSFEYAIRGGLNTEAFF
>TRBD1|TRBJ1-2|few|TRBV6-5
TGTGCCAGCAGCCCCGGGACAGGGTACGGCTACACCTTC
CASSPGTGYGYTF
>TRBD1|TRBJ2-1|NA|TRBV7-8
TGTGCCAGCAGCTTACAGGGGGCTGGAAACAATGAGCAGTTCTTC
CASSLQGAGNNEQFF
>NA|TRBJ2-1|NA|TRBV19
TGTGCCAGTAGTAGGCTGAATGAGCAGTTCTTC
CASSRLNEQFF
>NA|TRBJ2-3|once|TRBV4-1
TGCGCCAGCAGCCAAGTTTCGGGGAGTCGAGATACGCAGTATTTT
CASSQVSGSRDTQYF
>TRBD1|TRBJ2-7|NA|TRBV5-1
TGCGCCAGCAGCTCGCCGGGACAGGGGAAAGACGAGCAGTACTTC
CASSSPGQGKDEQYF
>TRBD2|TRBJ2-4|NA|TRBV7-9
TGTGCCAGCAGCCCCCCCGGGACTAGCGGGGGCATTCAGTACTTC
CASSPPGTSGGIQYF
>TRBD2|TRBJ2-1|NA|TRBV15
TGTGCCACCAGCAGAGGGCGGGCTAGCGGGGGCCCTCCGCGGTTCTTC
CATSRGRASGGPPRFF
>TRBD1|TRBJ2-3|NA|TRBV18
TGTGCCAGCTCACCAGAGACAGGGTCACGTACAGATACGCAGTATTTT
CASSPETGSRTDTQYF
>TRBD2|TRBJ2-3|NA|TRBV4-1
TGCGCCAGCAGCAGGCGGGGGGCCGTCAACACAGATACGCAGTATTTT
CASSRRGAVNTDTQYF
>TRBD1|TRBJ1-2|NA|TRBV2
TGTGCCAGCAGTGAAGGGACAGGGGTGGAAAACTATGGCTACACCTTC
CASSEGTGVENYGYTF
>NA|TRBJ1-1|NA|TRBV10-3
TGTGCCATCAGTCCCCCAGGTGGCACTGAAGCTTTCTTT
CAISPPGGTEAFF
>TRBD1|TRBJ1-2|NA|TRBV4-1
TGCGCCAGCAGCCAAGAGGCATCGGACAGGGGGCATGGCTACACCTTC
CASSQEASDRGHGYTF
>TRBD1|TRBJ1-2|once|TRBV6-6
TGTGCCAGCATCGGGACAGGGGAGTCTTTTGGGTATGGCTACACCTTC
CASIGTGESFGYGYTF